The entry that follows covers one TCR beta chain sequence. Antigen unknown. Unique molecular identifier tags were affixed to discrete cDNA molecules. TCRdb called the 5' RACE reads again in MiXCR, with one record for every CDR3 protein. This sample carries 50,000 to 75,000 distinct CDR3 sequences, more than 10% of them seen once, and the ten largest clones take approximately 1.1%. The data are from a study of early T cells in non-severe SARS-CoV-2 infection. Looking at the study overall: Investigators sequenced bulk RNA drawn from unsorted whole blood, and chains remained unpaired. Study-level results: Private and CD4 specificities were missed by VDJdb matching, skewed to anti-spike CD8.

Trimming shortened V by 0 bases and J by 5 bases, and 9 bases separated the two germline ends. Germline V lookup: CDR1 SGHRS, CDR2 YFSETQ. The CDR3 covers 13 residues. The receptor was isolated from an adult who was a healthcare worker with PCR-confirmed SARS-CoV-2 infection or an uninfected control (not recorded which). The donor label of this sample is uncertain. The chain joins TRBV5-1 to TRBJ2-7, with D hard to call. The sequences come from whole blood, collected at baseline. In DNA form, the CDR3 reads TGCGCCAGCAGCTTGGGAGGTCGGAACGAGCAGTACGTC. This sequence encodes CASSLGGRNEQYV.